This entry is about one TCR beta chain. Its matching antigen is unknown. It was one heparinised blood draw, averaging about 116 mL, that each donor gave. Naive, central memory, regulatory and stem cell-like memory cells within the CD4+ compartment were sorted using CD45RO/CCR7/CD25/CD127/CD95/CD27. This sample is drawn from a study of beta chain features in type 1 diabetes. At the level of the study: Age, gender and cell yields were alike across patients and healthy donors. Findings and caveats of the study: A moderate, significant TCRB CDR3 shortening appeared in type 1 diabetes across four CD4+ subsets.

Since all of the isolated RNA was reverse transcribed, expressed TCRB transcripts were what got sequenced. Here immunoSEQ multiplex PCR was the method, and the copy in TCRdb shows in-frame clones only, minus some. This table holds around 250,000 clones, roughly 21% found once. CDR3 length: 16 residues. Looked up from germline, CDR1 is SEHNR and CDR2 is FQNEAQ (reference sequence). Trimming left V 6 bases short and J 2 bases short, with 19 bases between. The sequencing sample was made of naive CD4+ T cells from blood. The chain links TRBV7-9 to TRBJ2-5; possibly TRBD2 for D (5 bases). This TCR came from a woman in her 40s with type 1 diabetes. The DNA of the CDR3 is TGTGCCAGCAGAAGTACGGGCCCAGGAGGTCAAGAGACCCAGTACTTC. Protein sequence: CASRSTGPGGQETQYF.